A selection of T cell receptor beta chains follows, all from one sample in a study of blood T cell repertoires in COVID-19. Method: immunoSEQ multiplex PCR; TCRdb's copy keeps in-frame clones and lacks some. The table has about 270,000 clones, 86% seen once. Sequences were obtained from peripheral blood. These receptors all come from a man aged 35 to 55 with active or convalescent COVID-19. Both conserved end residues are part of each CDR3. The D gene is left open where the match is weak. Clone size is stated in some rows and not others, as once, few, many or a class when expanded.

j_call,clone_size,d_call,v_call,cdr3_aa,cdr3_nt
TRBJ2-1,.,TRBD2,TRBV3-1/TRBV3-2,CASSQEPSGSYNEQFF,TGTGCCAGCAGCCAAGAGCCTAGCGGCTCCTACAATGAGCAGTTCTTC
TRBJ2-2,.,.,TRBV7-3,CASSSNTPGVRGELFF,TGTGCCAGCAGCTCCAATACACCGGGAGTTAGAGGGGAGCTGTTTTTT
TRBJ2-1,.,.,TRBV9,CASSAPSYEQFF,TGTGCCAGCAGCGCCCCTTCCTATGAGCAGTTCTTC
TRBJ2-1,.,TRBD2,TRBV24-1,CATSDAPGGSYNEQFF,TGTGCCACCAGTGATGCCCCAGGCGGGAGTTACAATGAGCAGTTCTTC
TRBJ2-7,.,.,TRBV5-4,CASSLRTGVYEQYF,TGTGCCAGCAGCCTTCGGACGGGGGTCTACGAGCAGTACTTC
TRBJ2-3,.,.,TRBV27,CASSLSRGPDTQYF,TGTGCCAGCAGTTTAAGCAGGGGTCCAGATACGCAGTATTTT
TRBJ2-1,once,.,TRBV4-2,CASSQDSSSGRTGDNEQFF,TGTGCCAGCAGCCAAGATAGTTCTTCTGGGAGGACTGGGGACAATGAGCAGTTCTTC
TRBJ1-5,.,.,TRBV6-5,CASRQQYGSQPQHF,TGTGCCAGCCGCCAACAGTACGGTAGTCAGCCCCAGCATTTT
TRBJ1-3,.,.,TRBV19,CASSMVSGSGPGNTIYF,TGTGCCAGTAGTATGGTTTCAGGAAGCGGACCTGGAAACACCATATATTTT
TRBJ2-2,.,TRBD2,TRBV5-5,CASSFNMGRDTGELFF,TGTGCCAGCAGCTTCAATATGGGGAGGGACACCGGGGAGCTGTTTTTT
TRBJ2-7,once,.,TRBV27,CASAVPGRLNYEQYF,TGTGCCAGCGCAGTCCCCGGGAGATTAAACTACGAGCAGTACTTC
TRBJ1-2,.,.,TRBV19,CASRKTGPKGYGYTF,TGTGCCAGTAGGAAGACAGGCCCTAAAGGATATGGCTACACCTTC
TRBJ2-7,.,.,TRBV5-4,CASSTDRRTYEQYF,TGTGCCAGCAGCACCGACAGGCGTACCTACGAGCAGTACTTC
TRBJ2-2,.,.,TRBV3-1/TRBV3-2,CASSQAIAGTGELFF,TGTGCCAGCAGCCAAGCTATTGCGGGCACCGGGGAGCTGTTTTTT
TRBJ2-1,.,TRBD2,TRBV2,CASSTLAGSNEQFF,TGTGCCAGCAGCACACTAGCGGGATCCAATGAGCAGTTCTTC
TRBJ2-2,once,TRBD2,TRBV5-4,CASNPSWGGTGELFF,TGTGCCAGCAACCCCAGCTGGGGGGGAACCGGGGAGCTGTTTTTT
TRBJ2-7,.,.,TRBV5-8,CASSVGTNSLYEQYF,TGTGCCAGCAGCGTCGGGACAAACAGTCTCTACGAGCAGTACTTC
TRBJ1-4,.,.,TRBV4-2,CASSQGKSRTADNEKLFF,TGTGCCAGCAGCCAGGGAAAGTCGAGGACAGCGGATAATGAAAAACTGTTTTTT
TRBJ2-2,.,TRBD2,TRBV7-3,CASSLTMTSGNTGELFF,TGTGCCAGCAGCTTAACGATGACTAGCGGGAACACCGGGGAGCTGTTTTTT
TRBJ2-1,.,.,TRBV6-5,CASRAGVRFDEQFF,TGTGCCAGCAGGGCAGGGGTACGATTCGATGAGCAGTTCTTC
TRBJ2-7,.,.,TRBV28,CASQGYYEQYF,TGTGCCAGCCAGGGGTACTACGAGCAGTACTTC
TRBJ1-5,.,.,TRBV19,CASSLPRQGGQPQHF,TGTGCCAGTAGTCTCCCGAGGCAGGGAGGTCAGCCCCAGCATTTT
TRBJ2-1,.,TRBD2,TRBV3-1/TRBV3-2,CASSHRTSGGGDEQFF,TGTGCCAGCAGCCACCGGACTAGCGGCGGTGGGGATGAGCAGTTCTTC
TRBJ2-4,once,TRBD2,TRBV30,CAWSFRGGTIAKNIQYF,TGTGCCTGGAGTTTCCGGGGGGGAACCATAGCCAAAAACATTCAGTACTTC
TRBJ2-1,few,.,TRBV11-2,CASSRPGVREQFF,TGTGCCAGCAGCCGTCCGGGGGTCCGAGAGCAGTTCTTC
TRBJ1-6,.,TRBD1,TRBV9,CASSPGTGDNSPLHF,TGTGCCAGCAGCCCGGGGACAGGGGATAATTCACCCCTCCACTTT
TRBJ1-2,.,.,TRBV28,CASRPPGGPPTLNGYTF,TGTGCCAGCAGACCACCGGGGGGACCGCCCACACTAAATGGCTACACCTTC
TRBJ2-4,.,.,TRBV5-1,CASSSQQGNKNIQYF,TGCGCCAGCAGCTCACAACAGGGAAACAAAAACATTCAGTACTTC
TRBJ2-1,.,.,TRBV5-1,CASSPGRNAGEQFF,TGCGCCAGCAGCCCTGGTCGAAATGCGGGTGAGCAGTTCTTC
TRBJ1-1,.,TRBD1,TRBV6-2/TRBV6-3,CASSTGGTVTEAFF,TGTGCCAGCAGTACCGGCGGGACAGTCACTGAAGCTTTCTTT
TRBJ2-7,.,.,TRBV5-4,CASSFPVGGGKNEQYF,TGTGCCAGCAGCTTTCCTGTGGGAGGGGGTAAGAACGAGCAGTACTTC
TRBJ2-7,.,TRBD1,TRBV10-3,CATLQGDSYEQYF,TGTGCCACCCTACAGGGGGACTCCTACGAGCAGTACTTC
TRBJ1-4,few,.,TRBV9,CASSVDGTNEKLFF,TGTGCCAGCAGCGTAGACGGAACTAATGAAAAACTGTTTTTT
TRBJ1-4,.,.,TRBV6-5,CASSYSMASLEKLFF,TGTGCCAGCAGTTACTCGATGGCTTCGCTCGAAAAACTGTTTTTT
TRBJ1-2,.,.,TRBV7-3,CASSLGGNSGYTF,TGTGCCAGCAGCTTAGGGGGGAATTCTGGCTACACCTTC
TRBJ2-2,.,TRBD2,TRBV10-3,CAISKPTSGHTGELFF,TGTGCCATCAGTAAACCGACTAGCGGCCACACCGGGGAGCTGTTTTTT
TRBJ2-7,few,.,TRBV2,CASSELLDEQYF,TGTGCCAGCAGCGAACTTTTAGACGAGCAGTACTTC
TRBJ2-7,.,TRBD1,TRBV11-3,CASSPMGQGYEQYF,TGTGCCAGCAGCCCGATGGGACAGGGCTACGAGCAGTACTTC
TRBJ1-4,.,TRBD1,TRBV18,CASSPGQGGEKLFF,TGTGCCAGCTCACCGGGACAGGGTGGTGAAAAACTGTTTTTT
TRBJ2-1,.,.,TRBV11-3,CASSLTGEREQFF,TGTGCCAGCAGCTTGACGGGAGAGCGTGAGCAGTTCTTC
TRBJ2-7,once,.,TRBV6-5,CASSSFSYEQYF,TGTGCCAGCAGTTCCTTCTCCTACGAGCAGTACTTC
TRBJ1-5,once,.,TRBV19,CAVAPGAYQPQHF,TGTGCCGTAGCCCCAGGGGCTTATCAGCCCCAGCATTTT
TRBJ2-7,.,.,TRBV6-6,CASSYESRDGEQYF,TGTGCCAGCAGTTACGAGTCGCGGGACGGGGAGCAGTACTTC
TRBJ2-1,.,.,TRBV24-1,CATGRGNEQFF,TGTGCCACCGGGAGAGGGAATGAGCAGTTCTTC
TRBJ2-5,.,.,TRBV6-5,CASSLELETQYF,TGTGCCAGCAGTCTGGAGCTAGAGACCCAGTACTTC
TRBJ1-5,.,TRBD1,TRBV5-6,CASSLGQGSQPQHF,TGTGCCAGCAGTTTAGGACAGGGTAGTCAGCCCCAGCATTTT
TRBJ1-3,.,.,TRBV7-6,CASSLVPVDEDSGNTIYF,TGTGCCAGCAGCTTAGTCCCCGTTGACGAGGACTCTGGAAACACCATATATTTT